This entry lists 3 T cell receptor beta chains sequenced from one sample in a study of blood T cell repertoires in COVID-19 (dated by TCRdb to 2018 to 2021). The method behind the library was the immunoSEQ multiplex PCR assay. TCRdb took over this immuneACCESS table, retaining in-frame rearrangements with V and J assigned. Such tables are incomplete; in checked studies, under half of the missing clones stem from an unresolved V gene, and the remainder is unexplained. This sample is represented by 98,000 or so clones; around 86% of them were singletons. Jointly, the top ten make up around 14% of the sample. Material for sequencing was peripheral blood. These receptors were obtained from a man aged 50 to 60 with acute or convalescent COVID-19.

The rearrangement links TRBV19 to TRBJ2-7; TRBD1 matches at 9 bases. The junction had 7 bases not matched to a gene; V was cut back by 6 bases and J by 1 base. The CDR3 contains 15 residues. Germline CDR1 is LNHDA and CDR2 is SQIVND (reference sequence). The CDR3 loop is CASSPGTGPSYEQYF. Here the CDR3 DNA reads TGTGCCAGTAGCCCCGGGACAGGGCCTTCCTACGAGCAGTACTTC.

J is TRBJ2-2 and V is TRBV14, with a weak D call TRBD2 (6 bases). Germline V gene sequence: CDR1 SGHDN, CDR2 FVKESK. There are 16 residues in the CDR3. V was pared by 1 base and J by 0 bases, with 9 bases between. Written as DNA, the CDR3 is TGTGCCAGCAGCCAAGGGACTATGTCGAACACCGGGGAGCTGTTTTTT. It encodes CASSQGTMSNTGELFF. Complete variable domain (other parts from reference TRBV14 and TRBJ2-2): EAGVTQFPSHSVIEKGQTVTLRCDPISGHDNLYWYRRVMGKEIKFLLHFVKESKQDESGMPNNRFLAERTGGTYSTLKVQPAELEDSGVYFCASSQGTMSNTGELFFGEGSRLTVL.

The J gene is TRBJ2-7, the V gene TRBV6-1, with a weak D call TRBD1 (5 bases). V was clipped by 3 bases and J by 6 bases, with 9 bases between them. In germline, CDR1 is MNHNS, CDR2 SASEGT. CDR3 length: 12 residues. CDR3 sequence: CASSDQGGEQYF. The CDR3 region has the DNA TGTGCCAGCAGTGACCAGGGCGGCGAGCAGTACTTC.